These 30 T cell receptor beta chains share one sample of origin, sequenced in a study of cytomegalovirus exposure and HLA in healthy donors. The PCR employed 60 Vbeta primers together with 13 Jbeta primers. Sequencing used immunoSEQ multiplex PCR; TCRdb keeps in-frame clones, though not all of them. The top ten hold approximately 4.9% of the sample, which has about 140,000 clones, approximately 80% seen once. Sequenced material: PBMCs. The receptor source for this set is a woman between 50 and 59 years old in good health and CMV-seronegative.

This chain joins TRBV7-2 and TRBJ1-5; 7 positions match TRBD1. The germline V gene has CDR1 SGHTA and CDR2 FQGNSA. The CDR3 covers 13 residues. With V trimmed by 5 bases and J by 6 bases, 4 bases remained unmatched. CDR3 sequence (DNA): TGTGCCAGCAGCACGCACAGGGGTCAGCCCCAGCATTTT. It specifies CASSTHRGQPQHF.

The chain links TRBV27 to TRBJ1-1, with TRBD1 as a possible D gene (6 bases). V gave up 3 bases and J gave up 1 base, with 6 bases separating them. The CDR3 has 13 residues. Germline V CDR1 and CDR2: MNHEY, SMNVEV (reference sequence). The CDR3 sequence is CASSLDRNTEAFF. CDR3 nucleotides: TGTGCCAGCAGTTTGGACAGGAACACTGAAGCTTTCTTT.

The table lists this clone with a few counts. The junction differs from germline at one of its ends, possibly a read error. The chain combines TRBV5-6 with TRBJ1-1; the match to TRBD1 covers 7 bases. The CDR3 runs to 14 residues. Germline-derived CDR1 and CDR2 are SGHDT and YYEEEE. CDR3 DNA: TGTGCCAGCAGCCCTCCGGGTCTAGGGGGCGGAATGATCTTT. Its translation is CASSPPGLGGGMIF.

V gene TRBV6-1 combines with J gene TRBJ1-2; D is unclear. Between the trimmed V and J ends, which lost 2 bases and 4 bases, there was a span of 14 bases. This CDR3 is built from 15 residues. CDR1 is MNHNS, CDR2 SASEGT, per germline. The CDR3 DNA reads as TGTGCCAGCAGTGAACGAGGGTTTTCAGGCTATGGCTACACCTTC. It specifies CASSERGFSGYGYTF.

V and J are TRBV4-1 and TRBJ1-6; the D gene is possibly TRBD1 (5 bases). The CDR3 has 15 residues. Germline V gives CDR1 MGHRA, CDR2 YSYEKL. The V end lost 1 base, the J end lost 13 bases, and 17 bases lay between the germline ends. The CDR3 nucleotides are TGCGCCAGCAGCCAAGGGGACTCTGGGTTTTCCCCCCTCCACTTT. Translation: CASSQGDSGFSPLHF.

The chain is built from TRBV18 and TRBJ2-5; 8 nucleotides line up with TRBD2. The CDR3 extends over 15 amino acids. Trimming at V came to 2 bases and at J to 5 bases, leaving 7 bases not matched to a gene. Germline V lookup: CDR1 KGHSH, CDR2 LQKENI. The chain's CDR3 is CASSPSGGLRETQYF. The CDR3, as DNA: TGTGCCAGCTCACCAAGCGGGGGCCTTCGGGAGACCCAGTACTTC.

The rearrangement uses TRBV7-3 and TRBJ2-3; unclear D gene. Germline loops: CDR1 SGHTA, CDR2 FQGTGA. Trimming shortened V by 2 bases and J by 0 bases, and 6 bases separated the two germline ends. The CDR3 loop spans 14 amino acids. CDR3 nucleotides: TGTGCCAGCAGCTTACTGTCTAGCACAGATACGCAGTATTTT. Protein product: CASSLLSSTDTQYF.

The genes are TRBV7-9 and TRBJ2-1; maybe TRBD2 (5 bases). This CDR3 comprises 14 residues. Trimming took off 1 base at V and 9 bases at J, with 13 bases between the two ends. CDR1 is SEHNR and CDR2 is FQNEAQ in the germline V gene (reference sequence). CDR3 protein: CASSLGGDRSEQFF. The CDR3, as DNA: TGTGCCAGCAGCTTAGGGGGAGATAGAAGTGAGCAGTTCTTC.

The chain carries TRBV5-6 and TRBJ2-3; D perhaps matches TRBD2 (5 bases). Trimming took off 1 base at V and 2 bases at J, with 11 bases between the two ends. The germline V gene has CDR1 SGHDT and CDR2 YYEEEE. The CDR3 sequence is 15 residues long. CDR3 sequence (DNA): TGTGCCAGCAGCTTGCGGACTGCGGCCACAGATACGCAGTATTTT. The encoded protein is CASSLRTAATDTQYF.

This chain joins TRBV5-5 and TRBJ2-1; D uncertain. V was trimmed by 3 bases and J by 0 bases, leaving 13 bases between them. CDR3 length: 16 residues. Germline lookup yields CDR1 SGHKS and CDR2 YYEKEE (reference sequence). CDR3 region: CASSSSAGSSYNEQFF. The CDR3 nucleotides are TGTGCCAGCAGCTCCAGCGCCGGAAGCTCCTACAATGAGCAGTTCTTC. Full variable domain (missing parts from reference TRBV5-5 and TRBJ2-1): DAGVTQSPTHLIKTRGQQVTLRCSPISGHKSVSWYQQVLGQGPQFIFQYYEKEERGRGNFPDRFSARQFPNYSSELNVNALLLGDSALYLCASSSSAGSSYNEQFFGPGTRLTVL.

The chain carries TRBV7-9 and TRBJ2-5; the D gene is possibly TRBD1 (5 bases). CDR1 and CDR2 from the germline V gene are SEHNR and FQNEAQ (reference sequence). There are 15 residues in the CDR3. V was shortened by 3 bases and J by 1 base, with 12 bases between the two germline ends. The DNA for the CDR3 is TGTGCCAGCAGCTTGGTGGTGGGGCCCCAAGAGACCCAGTACTTC. This translates into CASSLVVGPQETQYF.

The chain joins TRBV7-3 to TRBJ2-5, with 8 bases fitting TRBD2. The J segment lost 10 bases and the V segment lost 5 bases, leaving 21 bases of the junction unmatched. CDR3 length equals 17 residues. Germline-derived CDR1 and CDR2 are SGHTA and FQGTGA. CDR3 bases: TGTGCCAGCAGCCCCAGAGGGTCCAGCGGGGGAATGGAGGGCCAGTACTTC. Its protein is CASSPRGSSGGMEGQYF. Looking up the rest from reference TRBV7-3 and TRBJ2-5 gives the full variable domain: GAGVSQTPSNKVTEKGKYVELRCDPISGHTALYWYRQSLGQGPEFLIYFQGTGAADDSGLPNDRFFAVRPEGSVSTLKIQRTERGDSAVYLCASSPRGSSGGMEGQYFGPGTRLLVL.

The rearrangement joins TRBV4-2 to TRBJ1-2; 10 bases fit TRBD1. This CDR3 spans 17 amino acids. J was trimmed by 2 bases and V by 5 bases; bases with no gene match: 11. Germline CDR1 reads LGHNA; CDR2 reads YNFKEQ. In nucleotides, the CDR3 is TGTGCCAGCAGCTCCCATTGGGGACAGGGGTTGAACTATGGCTACACCTTC. This gives the protein CASSSHWGQGLNYGYTF.

A few counts support this clone. The chain links TRBV28 to TRBJ2-7; D gene unclear. The CDR3 extends over 13 amino acids. CDR1 is MDHEN, CDR2 SYDVKM, per germline. Trimming took 2 bases from V and 4 from J, leaving 9 bases between them. The CDR3 region has the DNA TGTGCCAGCAGTTTACTTCAGTCGTACGAGCAGTACTTC. It is translated as CASSLLQSYEQYF.

The J gene is TRBJ2-3, the V gene TRBV7-2; 9 bases are a match to TRBD2. Trimming removed 1 base from V and 1 base from J; junction bases left unmatched: 3. This CDR3 contains 16 residues. Germline CDR1 reads SGHTA; CDR2 reads FQGNSA. The chain's CDR3 is CASSLGERGGTDTQYF. The CDR3 DNA follows: TGTGCCAGCAGCTTAGGGGAGCGGGGGGGCACAGATACGCAGTATTTT.

This chain links TRBV7-6 with TRBJ1-1, with D possibly TRBD1 on 5 matching bases. Per germline, CDR1 SGHVS and CDR2 FNYEAQ. This CDR3 region has 13 residues. The ends were cut back, 5 bases at V and 7 bases at J, with 14 bases in the middle. DNA of the CDR3: TGTGCCAGCAGCCTCACAGGAGTAGGTGAAGCTTTCTTT. Its translation is CASSLTGVGEAFF.

The V call is TRBV15, the J call TRBJ2-1; D might be TRBD2 (6 bases). Per germline, CDR1 LNHNV and CDR2 YYDKDF (reference sequence). The CDR3 has 16 amino acids. Trimming shortened V by 5 bases and J by 2 bases, and 16 bases separated the two germline ends. In DNA form, the CDR3 reads TGTGCCACCAGCGATAGCGGTCGGTGGGCCTACAATGAGCAGTTCTTC. This codes for CATSDSGRWAYNEQFF.

This clone was counted a few times. This chain links TRBV11-1 with TRBJ2-7; TRBD1 matches at 10 bases. The germline V gene encodes CDR1 SGHAT and CDR2 FQDESV (reference sequence). The CDR3 spans 15 residues. V lost 4 bases and J lost 0; bases outside the gene matches: 3. This CDR3 reads CASSWTGGGSYEQYF. In DNA form, the CDR3 reads TGTGCCAGCAGCTGGACAGGGGGAGGCTCCTACGAGCAGTACTTC.

The chain carries TRBV10-3 and TRBJ2-7, with 7 bases fitting TRBD1. In germline, CDR1 is ENHRY, CDR2 SYGVKD. The V and J ends lost 7 bases and 3 bases, in that order; junction bases with no gene match: 6. The CDR3 is made up of 13 amino acids. This CDR3 is CAIKGQDHYEQYF. As DNA, the CDR3 is TGTGCCATCAAAGGACAGGATCACTACGAGCAGTACTTC.

The V gene is TRBV4-2, the J gene TRBJ2-5, with 11 bases lining up with TRBD2. Germline V CDR1 and CDR2: LGHNA, YNFKEQ. The CDR3 spans 18 residues. V shed 1 base, J shed 5 bases, and the junction held 12 bases outside the gene matches. CDR3 coding DNA: TGTGCCAGCAGCCAAGTAACTAGCGGGGGCGCTGGTGGGGAGACCCAGTACTTC. It yields the protein CASSQVTSGGAGGETQYF.

The CDR3 is CASSSPRGSGELFF. The CDR3 DNA reads as TGTGCCAGCAGTTCCCCCCGGGGGTCCGGGGAGCTGTTTTTT. The chain carries TRBV27 and TRBJ2-2; the D gene is possibly TRBD2 (6 bases). The germline V gene encodes CDR1 MNHEY and CDR2 SMNVEV (reference sequence). The ends were cut back, 4 bases at V and 6 bases at J, with 12 bases in the middle. The CDR3 consists of 14 residues.

This clone was recorded once. The J gene is TRBJ1-2, the V gene TRBV6-6, with D hard to call. CDR1 and CDR2 from the germline V gene are MNHNY and SVGAGI (reference sequence). The CDR3 has 12 amino acids. Trimming cost V 0 bases and J 8 bases, with 7 bases left between them. The CDR3 nucleotides are TGTGCCAGCAGTTACTCGGCTTCGGGCTACACCTTC. This codes for CASSYSASGYTF.

The chain links TRBV5-8 to TRBJ2-3; TRBD1 agrees at 10 bases. Germline lookup yields CDR1 SGHTS and CDR2 YDEGEE. The CDR3 has 16 amino acids. With 5 bases clipped from V and 1 base from J, the junction kept 7 bases outside the gene matches. The CDR3 nucleotides read TGTGCCAGCAGTAAAGCCGGGACAGGGGGCACAGATACGCAGTATTTT. The encoded protein is CASSKAGTGGTDTQYF.

The chain couples TRBV11-3 to TRBJ2-5, with 9 nucleotides matching TRBD2. This CDR3 is built from 15 residues. V was pared by 1 base and J by 2 bases, with 2 bases of the junction left unmatched. CDR1 is SGHNT, CDR2 YENEEA, per germline. The CDR3 loop is CASSLVSGGQETQYF. The CDR3 DNA reads TGTGCCAGCAGCTTAGTTAGCGGGGGTCAAGAGACCCAGTACTTC.

The CDR3 region has the DNA TGTGCCAGTAGTATACCGGGGGGGGTCGACACTGAAGCTTTCTTT. It is translated as CASSIPGGVDTEAFF. This chain joins TRBV19 and TRBJ1-1; D perhaps matches TRBD1 (5 bases). Deletions cut 2 bases from V and 3 bases from J, with 13 bases between. This CDR3 region has 15 residues. Germline assignment: CDR1 LNHDA and CDR2 SQIVND (reference sequence).

About this clone itself: A junction end diverges from the germline sequence, so it may reflect a read error. CDR3 sequence (DNA): TGTGCTAGCAGCTCAGGGGAGAACACTGAAGCTTTCTTT. It yields the protein CASSSGENTEAFF. The chain couples TRBV7-7 to TRBJ1-1; perhaps TRBD1 as D (6 bases). Germline V gives CDR1 SSHAT, CDR2 FNYEAQ (reference sequence). The CDR3 is 13 residues long.

This rearrangement joins TRBV21-1 to TRBJ2-2; no DNA check was done on the table's D call, TRBD1. TRBV21-1 is a listed pseudogene. The CDR3 extends over 15 amino acids. CDR3 amino acids: CASSLGQETPGELFF. The CDR3 DNA is TGTGCCAGCAGTCTTGGCCAAGAAACCCCCGGGGAGCTGTTTTTT.

This chain uses TRBV10-3 with TRBJ2-5; D is ambiguous. The CDR3 has 13 amino acids. V was clipped by 4 bases and J by 4 bases, with 10 bases between them. Germline-derived CDR1 and CDR2 are ENHRY and SYGVKD. The CDR3 protein is CAISARSGETQYF. The CDR3 nucleotides read TGTGCCATCAGTGCAAGGAGTGGAGAGACCCAGTACTTC.

This chain connects TRBV2 to TRBJ1-1, with 7 bases matching TRBD1. The V gene end was trimmed by 4 bases and the J gene end by 2 bases; junction bases not matched to a gene: 4. There are 14 residues in the CDR3. Per germline, CDR1 SNHLY and CDR2 FYNNEI. This CDR3 reads CASSVGDSNTEAFF. CDR3 in DNA: TGTGCCAGCAGTGTGGGGGACAGCAACACTGAAGCTTTCTTT.

Here the CDR3 reads CASSEGPGQWGSPLHF. The CDR3 region has the DNA TGTGCCAGCAGCGAGGGGCCCGGACAGTGGGGTTCACCCCTCCACTTT. This rearrangement joins TRBV9 to TRBJ1-6; D perhaps matches TRBD1 (6 bases). This CDR3 contains 16 residues. Germline V CDR1 and CDR2: SGDLS, YYNGEE. V was cut by 3 bases and J by 9 bases, with 19 bases left in between.